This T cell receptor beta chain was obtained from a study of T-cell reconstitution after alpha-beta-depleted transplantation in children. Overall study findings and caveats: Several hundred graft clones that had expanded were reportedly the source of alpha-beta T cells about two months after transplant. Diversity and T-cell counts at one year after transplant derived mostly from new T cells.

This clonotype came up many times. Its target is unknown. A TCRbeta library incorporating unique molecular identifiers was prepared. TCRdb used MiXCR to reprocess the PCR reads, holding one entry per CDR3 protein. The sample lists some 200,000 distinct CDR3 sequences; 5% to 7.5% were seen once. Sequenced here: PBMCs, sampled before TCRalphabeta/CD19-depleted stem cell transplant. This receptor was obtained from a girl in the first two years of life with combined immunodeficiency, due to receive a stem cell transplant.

CDR3 DNA: TGCAGTGCCCGGGGACTAGCCAGGAACGAGCAGTACTTC. Amino acid sequence: CSARGLARNEQYF. The chain links TRBV20-1 to TRBJ2-7, with 9 bases matching TRBD2. The CDR3 sequence is 13 residues long. V lost 6 bases to trimming and J lost 5 bases; unmatched junction nucleotides: 8. Germline V gene data show CDR1 as DFQATT and CDR2 as SNEGSKA (reference sequence).